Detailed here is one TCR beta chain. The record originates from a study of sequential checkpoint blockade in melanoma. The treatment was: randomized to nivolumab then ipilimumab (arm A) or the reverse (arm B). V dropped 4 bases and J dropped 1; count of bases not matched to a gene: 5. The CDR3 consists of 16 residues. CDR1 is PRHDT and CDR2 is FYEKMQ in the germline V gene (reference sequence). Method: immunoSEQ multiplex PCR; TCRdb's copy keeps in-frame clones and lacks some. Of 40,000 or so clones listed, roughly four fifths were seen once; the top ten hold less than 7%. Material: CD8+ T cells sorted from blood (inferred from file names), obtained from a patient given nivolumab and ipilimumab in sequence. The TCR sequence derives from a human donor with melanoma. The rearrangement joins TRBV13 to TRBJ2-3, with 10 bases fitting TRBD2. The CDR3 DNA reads TGTGCCAGCAGCTATCGAGGACTAGCGGGCACAGATACGCAGTATTTT. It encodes CASSYRGLAGTDTQYF.